Listed here is a single TCR beta chain. As yet, its antigen is unknown. Germline V gene lookup returns CDR1 GTSNPN and CDR2 SVGIG (reference sequence). V shed 4 bases and J 6 bases; nucleotides not matched to a gene: 7. The CDR3 is 13 amino acids. This sample is drawn from a study of cytomegalovirus exposure and HLA in healthy donors. The study's findings and limits: Researchers reported in a later analysis that a missense DCLRE1C variant was tied to TCR beta V- and J-gene trimming. The majority of TCR sequences were rare, yet some public TCRs appeared in many donors.

The PCR made use of 60 Vbeta and 13 Jbeta primers. The repertoire was sequenced with immunoSEQ multiplex PCR; TCRdb's copy has only in-frame clones and lacks some. The data show about 200,000 clones, with over 75% seen just once and just under 3% held by the top ten. This sequence joins TRBV30 and TRBJ2-3; 7 bases match TRBD1. The TCR sequence derives from a woman between 25 and 40 years old in good health and CMV-seronegative. The sequenced sample consisted of PBMCs. Here the CDR3 DNA reads TGTGCCTGGAACCCAGGGGGACGGGATACGCAGTATTTT. Translating gives CAWNPGGRDTQYF.